This T cell receptor (beta chain) was recovered during a study of blood T cell repertoires in COVID-19 (dated by TCRdb to 2018 to 2020). Background on the whole study: Samples from collaborators originated in the United States, Italy and Spain and spanned both the acute and convalescent phases of COVID-19. The prospective study material was composed of cDNA or gDNA derived from T cells, B-cell-depleted T cells, or PBMCs. The dataset comprised deeply sampled blood TCRbeta repertoires from subjects exposed to, actively infected with, or recovered from COVID-19. The repertoires were released in a freely available public database meant as a resource for research on the immune response to SARS-CoV-2. The samples were drawn from two sources: the first 160 participants of the ongoing ImmuneRACE study, and 950 to 1,500 subjects contributed by 6 global collaborators. Sample metadata almost always included a de-identified subject ID, COVID-19 status, age in years and sex. Where HLA class I and class II types were available, the types were taken from metadata supplied by the sample provider, not from assay-based typing. Points the paper makes about the study in general: The amount of clinical and demographic metadata varied by source and participant and was provided uncurated.

A remark on this clone: Its specific antigen is unknown. No much larger clone exists at a distance of one base, and base qualities are not known.

The immunoSEQ Assay, a bias-controlled multiplex PCR, was used to amplify TCRbeta CDR3 regions from genomic DNA. The original methods were these. Nucleated cell counts per sample were estimated from amplification of reference gene primers within the assay. Sequence reads were collapsed and filtered to measure the absolute abundance of every unique TCRbeta CDR3 rearrangement. For each sample, productive Simpson clonality was calculated as the square root of Simpson's diversity index across productive rearrangements. Imported from immuneACCESS, the table was reduced by TCRdb to in-frame sequences with V and J called. These copies leave out some clones; in studies compared against another copy, an unresolved V gene accounts for under half, and the cause of the remainder is not known. The V and J calls and clone size are taken from that table; D and trimming were inferred from the DNA. The sample has 25,000 to 35,000 clones on record, about two thirds of them singletons. The top ten hold 21% of the sample.

Each collaborating institution followed its own protocols to collect whole blood in K2EDTA tubes. Collaborator samples were shipped for TCRbeta analysis as frozen whole blood, isolated PBMCs, or DNA extracted from either sample type. Trimming takes 5 bases from V and 4 bases from J, and the germline ends sit 12 bases apart. Per the germline V gene, LGHNT is the CDR1 and FRNRAP is the CDR2. The CDR3, cysteine through phenylalanine, is 14 amino acids long. Only the CDR3 portion is preserved as DNA: 42 bases, with reading frame beginning at the first base. The sample taken for sequencing was peripheral blood. This clonotype was obtained from a boy between 2 and 10 years old with active or convalescent COVID-19. The V gene is TRBV12-5 and the J gene is TRBJ2-1, with a tentative D gene TRBD1 over 7 matching bases. The DNA is as follows: TGTGCTAGTGGTCAGGGGGGCCTATACAATGAGCAGTTCTTC. This is translated as CASGQGGLYNEQFF.